The rows below give T cell receptor beta chains drawn from one sample of a study of cytomegalovirus exposure and HLA in healthy donors. Profiling relied on immunoSEQ multiplex PCR, and the TCRdb table lists in-frame clones only, not all of them. The table includes tens of thousands of clones, approximately 94% detected once. The sequencing input was PBMCs. Every receptor here comes from a woman aged 18 to 35 in good health and CMV-seropositive. Each CDR3 is given with its conserved first and last residue. The D gene is left open where the match is weak. Some rows have no size entry. The others give once, few or many, or a class for an expanded clone.

v_call: TRBV10-2; clone_size: .; j_call: TRBJ2-7; d_call: .; cdr3_aa: CASSDLYEQYF; cdr3_nt: TGCGCCAGCAGTGATCTCTACGAGCAGTACTTC
v_call: TRBV7-9; clone_size: .; j_call: TRBJ2-7; d_call: TRBD1; cdr3_aa: CASTESGTGSYEQYF; cdr3_nt: TGTGCCAGCACCGAATCCGGGACAGGGTCCTACGAGCAGTACTTC
v_call: TRBV7-3; clone_size: .; j_call: TRBJ2-3; d_call: TRBD1; cdr3_aa: CASSTTTGSADTQYF; cdr3_nt: TGTGCCAGCAGCACTACGACAGGGTCGGCAGATACGCAGTATTTT
v_call: TRBV19; clone_size: .; j_call: TRBJ2-7; d_call: .; cdr3_aa: CASSIGGQAIYEQYF; cdr3_nt: TGTGCCAGTAGTATAGGAGGGCAGGCAATCTACGAGCAGTACTTC
v_call: TRBV11-3; clone_size: .; j_call: TRBJ2-1; d_call: TRBD1; cdr3_aa: CASSLGLTGGFNEQFF; cdr3_nt: TGTGCCAGCAGCTTAGGCCTGACAGGGGGGTTCAATGAGCAGTTCTTC
v_call: TRBV7-9; clone_size: .; j_call: TRBJ1-2; d_call: .; cdr3_aa: CASSPGGASPYGYTF; cdr3_nt: TGTGCCAGCAGCCCCGGGGGGGCTTCTCCCTATGGCTACACCTTC
v_call: TRBV9; clone_size: .; j_call: TRBJ1-1; d_call: TRBD1; cdr3_aa: CASSDPTGGFTEAFF; cdr3_nt: TGTGCCAGCAGCGATCCAACAGGGGGATTCACTGAAGCTTTCTTT
v_call: TRBV27; clone_size: few; j_call: TRBJ2-7; d_call: .; cdr3_aa: CASSPQGYEQYF; cdr3_nt: TGTGCCAGCAGCCCACAGGGCTACGAGCAGTACTTC
v_call: TRBV6-5; clone_size: .; j_call: TRBJ2-2; d_call: TRBD2; cdr3_aa: CASSYSTSGSTGELFF; cdr3_nt: TGTGCCAGCAGTTACTCGACTAGCGGGAGTACCGGGGAGCTGTTTTTT
v_call: TRBV30; clone_size: few; j_call: TRBJ1-1; d_call: .; cdr3_aa: CAWDRGSGTEAFF; cdr3_nt: TGTGCCTGGGATAGAGGTTCGGGCACTGAAGCTTTCTTT
v_call: TRBV18; clone_size: .; j_call: TRBJ2-7; d_call: .; cdr3_aa: CASSPPAPFYEQYF; cdr3_nt: TGTGCCAGCTCACCACCGGCTCCATTCTACGAGCAGTACTTC
v_call: TRBV9; clone_size: .; j_call: TRBJ2-2; d_call: .; cdr3_aa: CASSPAGRGTGELFF; cdr3_nt: TGTGCCAGCAGCCCTGCGGGCCGAGGCACCGGGGAGCTGTTTTTT
v_call: TRBV30; clone_size: .; j_call: TRBJ1-5; d_call: TRBD1; cdr3_aa: CACSGQGANQPQHF; cdr3_nt: TGTGCCTGTTCTGGACAGGGGGCAAATCAGCCCCAGCATTTT
v_call: TRBV7-9; clone_size: .; j_call: TRBJ2-7; d_call: .; cdr3_aa: CASSPEVDYEQYF; cdr3_nt: TGTGCCAGCAGCCCAGAGGTCGACTACGAGCAGTACTTC
v_call: TRBV11-3; clone_size: .; j_call: TRBJ2-7; d_call: TRBD1; cdr3_aa: CASSTRDRGAGYEQYF; cdr3_nt: TGTGCCAGCAGCACCAGGGACAGGGGTGCGGGCTACGAGCAGTACTTC
v_call: TRBV7-3; clone_size: .; j_call: TRBJ2-5; d_call: TRBD2; cdr3_aa: CASSPRGGPSKTQYF; cdr3_nt: TGTGCCAGCAGCCCACGGGGGGGGCCGTCGAAGACCCAGTACTTC
v_call: TRBV9; clone_size: .; j_call: TRBJ2-6; d_call: .; cdr3_aa: CASSVTGLRSGANVLTF; cdr3_nt: TGTGCCAGCAGCGTAACAGGGCTCCGCTCTGGGGCCAACGTCCTGACTTTC
v_call: TRBV11-3; clone_size: .; j_call: TRBJ2-5; d_call: TRBD2; cdr3_aa: CASSPGTSGGYPQETQYF; cdr3_nt: TGTGCCAGCAGCCCCGGGACTAGCGGGGGGTATCCCCAAGAGACCCAGTACTTC
v_call: TRBV2; clone_size: few; j_call: TRBJ1-5; d_call: TRBD1; cdr3_aa: CASSKGRFGQGYQPQHF; cdr3_nt: TGTGCCAGCAGTAAAGGGCGATTCGGACAGGGATATCAGCCCCAGCATTTT
v_call: TRBV30; clone_size: .; j_call: TRBJ1-1; d_call: .; cdr3_aa: CASNPGSDNMNTEAFF; cdr3_nt: TGTGCCTCGAACCCAGGGTCAGATAATATGAACACTGAAGCTTTCTTT
v_call: TRBV28; clone_size: .; j_call: TRBJ1-1; d_call: .; cdr3_aa: CASRHPWGQNTEAFF; cdr3_nt: TGTGCCAGCAGACATCCTTGGGGACAGAACACTGAAGCTTTCTTT
v_call: TRBV7-9; clone_size: .; j_call: TRBJ2-5; d_call: TRBD1; cdr3_aa: CASSSEQGAGETQYF; cdr3_nt: TGTGCCAGCAGCTCAGAACAGGGGGCGGGAGAGACCCAGTACTTC
v_call: TRBV7-2; clone_size: .; j_call: TRBJ1-2; d_call: .; cdr3_aa: CASSLEGRSYGYTF; cdr3_nt: TGTGCCAGCAGCTTAGAAGGCAGGTCTTATGGCTACACCTTC
v_call: TRBV19; clone_size: .; j_call: TRBJ2-1; d_call: TRBD2; cdr3_aa: CASSIFRGGSFF; cdr3_nt: TGTGCCAGTAGTATTTTCCGGGGAGGGTCGTTCTTC
v_call: TRBV11-1; clone_size: .; j_call: TRBJ2-7; d_call: TRBD1; cdr3_aa: CASSLAIPRTGEGYEQYF; cdr3_nt: TGTGCCAGCAGCTTAGCGATACCTCGGACAGGGGAGGGGTACGAGCAGTACTTC
v_call: TRBV4-1; clone_size: .; j_call: TRBJ2-6; d_call: TRBD2; cdr3_aa: CASSHVTSGRARSGANVLTF; cdr3_nt: TGCGCCAGCAGCCATGTGACTAGCGGGAGGGCCCGCTCTGGGGCCAACGTCCTGACTTTC
v_call: TRBV14; clone_size: .; j_call: TRBJ2-3; d_call: .; cdr3_aa: CASSGPGGDTDTQYF; cdr3_nt: TGTGCCAGCAGCGGGCCGGGCGGGGACACAGATACGCAGTATTTT
v_call: TRBV19; clone_size: .; j_call: TRBJ2-7; d_call: TRBD1; cdr3_aa: CASSPYRGLFDEQYF; cdr3_nt: TGTGCCAGTAGTCCTTACAGGGGGCTATTCGACGAGCAGTACTTC
v_call: TRBV28; clone_size: .; j_call: TRBJ2-7; d_call: TRBD1; cdr3_aa: CASSRLGQLYYEQYF; cdr3_nt: TGTGCCAGCAGTAGACTGGGACAGCTATACTACGAGCAGTACTTC
v_call: TRBV5-1; clone_size: .; j_call: TRBJ2-3; d_call: .; cdr3_aa: CASSLVGREEDTQYF; cdr3_nt: TGCGCCAGCAGCTTGGTTGGTAGAGAAGAGGATACGCAGTATTTT
v_call: TRBV7-9; clone_size: .; j_call: TRBJ2-7; d_call: .; cdr3_aa: CASSPPLREQYF; cdr3_nt: TGTGCCAGCAGCCCCCCGTTGAGGGAGCAGTACTTC
v_call: TRBV5-6; clone_size: .; j_call: TRBJ2-1; d_call: .; cdr3_aa: CASSLTGNEQFF; cdr3_nt: TGTGCCAGCAGCTTAACAGGGAATGAGCAGTTCTTC
v_call: TRBV5-1; clone_size: .; j_call: TRBJ2-1; d_call: TRBD2; cdr3_aa: CASSPFSGGARNEQFF; cdr3_nt: TGCGCCAGCAGCCCATTTAGCGGGGGGGCAAGGAATGAGCAGTTCTTC
v_call: TRBV28; clone_size: .; j_call: TRBJ1-5; d_call: .; cdr3_aa: CASSLTRQSFSNQPQHF; cdr3_nt: TGTGCCAGCAGTTTAACGCGGCAGTCCTTTAGCAATCAGCCCCAGCATTTT
v_call: TRBV30; clone_size: .; j_call: TRBJ1-1; d_call: .; cdr3_aa: CAWSSVGVEAFF; cdr3_nt: TGTGCCTGGAGTTCGGTGGGAGTTGAAGCTTTCTTT
v_call: TRBV10-3; clone_size: once; j_call: TRBJ1-6; d_call: TRBD1; cdr3_aa: CAISESPPGGSSYNSPLHF; cdr3_nt: TGTGCCATCAGTGAGTCGCCACCAGGGGGGAGCTCCTATAATTCACCCCTCCACTTT
v_call: TRBV7-6; clone_size: .; j_call: TRBJ2-7; d_call: .; cdr3_aa: CASSGGDYGGEQYF; cdr3_nt: TGTGCCAGCAGCGGTGGAGACTATGGAGGCGAGCAGTACTTC
v_call: TRBV18; clone_size: .; j_call: TRBJ2-3; d_call: TRBD2; cdr3_aa: CASSPRTGEGNTDTQYF; cdr3_nt: TGTGCCAGCTCACCACGGACGGGGGAGGGCAACACAGATACGCAGTATTTT
v_call: TRBV19; clone_size: .; j_call: TRBJ1-5; d_call: .; cdr3_aa: CASSITGSSNQPQHF; cdr3_nt: TGTGCCAGTAGTATAACAGGGTCGAGCAATCAGCCCCAGCATTTT
v_call: TRBV7-9; clone_size: .; j_call: TRBJ2-2; d_call: .; cdr3_aa: CASSSGITGELFF; cdr3_nt: TGTGCCAGCAGCTCAGGGATCACCGGGGAGCTGTTTTTT
v_call: TRBV11-3; clone_size: .; j_call: TRBJ1-1; d_call: .; cdr3_aa: CASSSDPAGEAFF; cdr3_nt: TGTGCCAGCAGTTCTGATCCGGCGGGCGAAGCTTTCTTT